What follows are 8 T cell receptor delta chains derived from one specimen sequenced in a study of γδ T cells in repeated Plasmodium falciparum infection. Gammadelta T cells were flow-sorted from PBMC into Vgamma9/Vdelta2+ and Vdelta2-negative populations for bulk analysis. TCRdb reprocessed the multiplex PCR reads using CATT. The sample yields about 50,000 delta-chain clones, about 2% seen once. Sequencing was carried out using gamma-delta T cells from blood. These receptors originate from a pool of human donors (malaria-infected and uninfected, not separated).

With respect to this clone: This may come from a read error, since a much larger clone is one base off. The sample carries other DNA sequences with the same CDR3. The CDR3 coding sequence is TGTGCTCTTGGGGAGCTATCACCTACAGGAAGGGGATATAGTCCGGCCAGACCCCTGATCTTT. The encoded protein is CALGELSPTGRGYSPARPLIF. The chain has TRDV1 and TRDJ4; 7 nucleotides agree with TRDD3. TCRdb gives no J gene; it was assigned here by matching the DNA to germline. The V and J ends lost 3 bases and 0 bases, in that order; junction bases with no gene match: 25. CDR3 length: 21 amino acids. Germline-derived CDR1 and CDR2 are TSWWSYY and QGS.

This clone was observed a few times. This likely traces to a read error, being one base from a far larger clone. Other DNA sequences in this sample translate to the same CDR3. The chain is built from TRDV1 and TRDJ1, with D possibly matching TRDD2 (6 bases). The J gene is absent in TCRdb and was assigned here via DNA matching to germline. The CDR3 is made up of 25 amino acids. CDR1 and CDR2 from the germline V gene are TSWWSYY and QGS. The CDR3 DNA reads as TGTGCCCTTGGGGAAACCCTTCCCAACCTATTAGTGCTTAAGGGATTATGGATGTACACCGATAAACTCATCTTT. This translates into CALGETLPNLLVLKGLWMYTDKLIF.

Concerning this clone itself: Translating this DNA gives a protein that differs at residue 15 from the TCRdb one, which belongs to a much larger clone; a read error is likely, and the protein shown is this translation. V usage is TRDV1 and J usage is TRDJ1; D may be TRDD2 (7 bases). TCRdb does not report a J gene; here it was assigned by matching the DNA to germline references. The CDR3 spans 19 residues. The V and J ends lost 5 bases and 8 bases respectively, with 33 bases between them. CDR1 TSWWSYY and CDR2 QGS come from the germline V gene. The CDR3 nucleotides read TGTGCTCTTGGGAAGGCCATATTCCTACTCGGCTGGGGATGGAAGAAACTCATCTTT. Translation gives CALGKAIFLLGWGWKKLIF.

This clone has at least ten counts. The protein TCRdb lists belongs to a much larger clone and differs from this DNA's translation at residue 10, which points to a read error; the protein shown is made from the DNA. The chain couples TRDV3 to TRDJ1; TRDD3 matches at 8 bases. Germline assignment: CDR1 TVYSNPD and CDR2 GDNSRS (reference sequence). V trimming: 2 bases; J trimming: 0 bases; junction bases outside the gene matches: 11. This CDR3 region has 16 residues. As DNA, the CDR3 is TGTGCCTTTGATTACTGGGGGCCAGCGCACACCGATAAACTCATCTTT. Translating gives CAFDYWGPAHTDKLIF.

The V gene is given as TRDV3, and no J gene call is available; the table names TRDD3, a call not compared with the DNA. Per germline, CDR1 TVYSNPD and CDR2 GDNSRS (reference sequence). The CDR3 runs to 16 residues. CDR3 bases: TGTGCCTTTCCCGGGCCCCCTACTGGGGATAGTAGCTACCTTTTTTTT. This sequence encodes CAFPGPPTGDSSYLFF.

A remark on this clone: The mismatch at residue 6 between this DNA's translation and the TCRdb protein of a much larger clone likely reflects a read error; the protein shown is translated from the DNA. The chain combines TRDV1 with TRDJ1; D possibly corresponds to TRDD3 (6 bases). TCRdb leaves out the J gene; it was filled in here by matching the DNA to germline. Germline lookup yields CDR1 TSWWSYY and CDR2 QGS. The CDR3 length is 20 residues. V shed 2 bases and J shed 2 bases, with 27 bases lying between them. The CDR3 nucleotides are TGTGCTCTTGGGGAAATGGGGGCTTTCCTCCGCCGGTCCCTTACCGATAAACTCATCTTT. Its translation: CALGEMGAFLRRSLTDKLIF.

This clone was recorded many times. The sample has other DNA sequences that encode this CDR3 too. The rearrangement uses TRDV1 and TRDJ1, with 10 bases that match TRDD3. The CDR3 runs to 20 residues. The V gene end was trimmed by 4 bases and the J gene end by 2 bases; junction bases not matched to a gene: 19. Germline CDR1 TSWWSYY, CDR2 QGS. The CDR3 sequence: CALGVSVPCWGIQWTDKLIF. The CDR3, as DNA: TGTGCTCTTGGGGTCTCCGTTCCTTGTTGGGGGATACAATGGACCGATAAACTCATCTTT.

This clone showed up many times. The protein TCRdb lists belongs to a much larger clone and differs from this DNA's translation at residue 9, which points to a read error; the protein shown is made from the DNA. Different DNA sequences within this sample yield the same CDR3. CDR3 DNA sequence: TGTGCCTGTGACCTACTGGGGGATCATAAACTCATCTTT. Amino acids: CACDLLGDHKLIF. The rearrangement uses TRDV2 and TRDJ1; 10 positions match TRDD3. The J gene, absent from TCRdb, was called here by matching the DNA to germline. Trimming at V came to 3 bases and at J to 6 bases, leaving 3 bases not matched to a gene. The CDR3 length is 13 residues. CDR1 GEAIGNYY and CDR2 EKD come from the germline V gene.